The rows below give T cell receptor beta chains drawn from one sample of a study of vaccination effects on CD4 cells after COVID-19. The assay was immunoSEQ multiplex PCR, and TCRdb's table has in-frame clones only and misses some. The profile shows tens of thousands of clones, about three quarters of them singletons. The antigens of these receptors remain unknown. Sequenced here: CD4+ T cells from PBMCs cultured with HCoV-NL63 spike peptides, sampled before COVID-19 vaccination. The receptors derive from a human donor who had a prior SARS-CoV-2 infection. Both conserved end residues are part of each CDR3. A D gene is named only where the DNA matches it firmly. Not all rows give a size; the values are once, few, many and, for expanded clones, a class.

v_call,clone_size,d_call,j_call,cdr3_aa,cdr3_nt
TRBV5-6,once,NA,TRBJ2-5,CASSPQAQPQETQYF,TGTGCCAGCAGCCCCCAGGCGCAGCCCCAAGAGACCCAGTACTTC
TRBV6-5,NA,NA,TRBJ2-7,CASSPGVDYHEQYF,TGTGCCAGCAGTCCAGGGGTGGATTACCACGAGCAGTACTTC
TRBV6-5,NA,NA,TRBJ1-1,CASRSRRDWNTEAFF,TGTGCCAGCAGATCCCGAAGAGACTGGAACACTGAAGCTTTCTTT
TRBV5-1,once,NA,TRBJ2-3,CASSLAGHPAQPDTQYF,TGCGCCAGCAGCTTGGCCGGACACCCGGCTCAACCAGATACGCAGTATTTT
TRBV11-2,few,TRBD2,TRBJ2-7,CASSSLRLAGTYEQYF,TGTGCCAGCAGCTCGCTGAGACTAGCGGGAACCTACGAGCAGTACTTC
TRBV7-2,NA,TRBD2,TRBJ2-1,CASSLGAGRGLANNEQFF,TGTGCCAGCAGCCTAGGGGCTGGGAGGGGACTAGCGAACAATGAGCAGTTCTTC
TRBV4-3,NA,NA,TRBJ2-2,CASSQEYFSNGELFF,TGCGCCAGCAGCCAAGAATATTTCAGTAACGGGGAGCTGTTTTTT
TRBV9,NA,NA,TRBJ2-3,CASSVDGVTDTQYF,TGTGCCAGCAGCGTAGATGGGGTCACAGATACGCAGTATTTT
TRBV30,once,NA,TRBJ1-5,CAWNSGHNEISNQPQHF,TGTGCCTGGAACTCCGGACACAACGAGATTAGCAATCAGCCCCAGCATTTT
TRBV18,NA,TRBD1,TRBJ1-1,CASSLGQVGDTEAFF,TGTGCCAGCTCACTCGGACAGGTAGGCGACACTGAAGCTTTCTTT
TRBV7-8,NA,TRBD2,TRBJ2-1,CASSLGIGVAGGSKGSYNEQFF,TGTGCCAGCAGCTTAGGAATTGGGGTGGCGGGAGGTTCAAAGGGATCCTACAATGAGCAGTTCTTC
TRBV7-8,NA,NA,TRBJ2-7,CASSLTGANEQYF,TGTGCCAGCAGCCTTACCGGGGCCAATGAGCAGTACTTC
TRBV7-2,NA,TRBD1,TRBJ2-1,CASSSGQGGSPSFF,TGTGCCAGCAGCTCGGGACAGGGGGGTTCACCAAGTTTCTTC
TRBV7-2,NA,NA,TRBJ2-4,CASSPWTLSTKNIQYF,TGTGCCAGCAGCCCGTGGACTCTCTCTACCAAAAACATTCAGTACTTC
TRBV4-1,NA,TRBD1,TRBJ2-1,CASSQGQGAWNEQFF,TGCGCCAGCAGCCAAGGACAGGGGGCATGGAATGAGCAGTTCTTC
TRBV5-6,NA,TRBD1,TRBJ1-3,CASSSPYITGTEGNTIYF,TGTGCCAGCAGCTCTCCTTACATTACCGGGACAGAAGGAAACACCATATATTTT
TRBV6-5,NA,TRBD1,TRBJ1-2,CASSYTGQVEGYTF,TGTGCCAGCAGTTACACCGGACAGGTGGAAGGCTACACCTTC